This TCR beta chain is from a study of control samples from healthy donors and cancer patients. The V gene lost 1 base and the J gene lost 4 bases, with 4 bases spanning the gap. The CDR3 runs 12 residues. The V gene's germline CDR1 is SGHNT and CDR2 YENEEA. Some clones are missing from TCRdb's copy, which holds only in-frame ones; the method was immunoSEQ multiplex PCR. Among 400,000 to 500,000 clones listed, 75% to 95% were seen once. This TCR was recovered from a man aged 35 to 55 with head and neck cancer. Specimen: PBMCs. V usage is TRBV11-3 and J usage is TRBJ1-1; no firm D call. The CDR3, as DNA: TGTGCCAGCAGCTTAGGGCGCACTGAAGCTTTCTTT. The encoded protein is CASSLGRTEAFF.